This record concerns one TCR beta chain sequence. Its antigen specificity is not known. No per-base quality is available; no much larger clone lies one base away. The CDR3 regions of human TCRbeta chains were subjected to immunosequencing. The published analysis was carried out like this. TCRs in the repertoires were compared against a reference library of SARS-CoV-2-specific TCRs that had been generated with the MIRA antigen-specificity platform. Breadth was defined as the fraction of unique TCRs that were SARS-CoV-2-associated. Depth was defined as the fraction of total T cells that were SARS-CoV-2-associated. Using the MIRA data, each spike-specific TCR was assigned both to the spike region to which the TCR was reactive and to a CD4 or CD8 class. Log10-transformed breadth and depth values were compared by one-way ANOVA with Sidak's multiple comparisons tests. TCRdb mirrors the immuneACCESS table, restricted to in-frame sequences. Some clones are absent from its copies; in checked studies, under half trace to an unresolved V gene, and the reason for the others is unknown. V, J and clone size are those of that table, while D and trimming were read from the DNA. The sample contains 100,000 to 150,000 clones, 80% to 95% of them found a single time. About 1.1% of the sample is in the top ten clones.

The record originates from a study of T cell responses to AZD1222 COVID-19 vaccine (dated by TCRdb to about 2021). Turning to the overall study: A total of 230 to 250 trial participants underwent TCR sequencing, of whom about 200 had received two doses of AZD1222 and some 25 had received two doses of the MenACWY control vaccine. Trial participants were enrolled by age into subgroups of 18-55, 56-69 and 70-plus years, and 148, 28 and 57 TCR-sequenced participants, respectively, were included in these subgroups. The study at large found these results: After two AZD1222 doses, both the breadth and the depth of spike-specific TCRs were significantly higher than at day 0 and than in MenACWY recipients. The 56-69-year group was small, and its depth increase did not reach significance, likely because of low power. The vaccine-associated CD4 TCRs covered the entire spike protein, and the dominant responses fell in regions 160-218 and 743-854. Because no samples from the day 14 peak response were available, repertoires could be characterized only after the peak T cell response. Participants were mostly white British, with more females than males. The authors suggested clonal diversity may have been underestimated. Nearly half of unique spike-specific TCRs reportedly recognized epitopes outside regions mutated in the B.1.351 and B.1.1.7 variants. Conclusions about previously exposed vaccinees were limited because only five to seven AZD1222 recipients were SARS-CoV-2 seropositive at baseline.

The sample's time point label is to be understood as: about 28 days (+/-7) after the second vaccine dose. AZD1222 recipients given second doses at about 4 weeks or at about 12 weeks were pooled, since spike-specific TCR depth and breadth were not found to differ between the two schedules. Vaccinee samples came from UK trials COV001 and COV002, including a single-blind randomized controlled phase 2/3 trial of AZD1222 (ChAdOx1 nCoV-19) in healthy adults. For TCRbeta chain sequencing, PBMC samples from trial participants were taken at day 0 and at day 28 after the second dose. Between the V and J ends, shortened by 6 bases and 2 bases respectively, the junction contains 22 bases. CDR1 and CDR2 are read off the germline V gene (reference sequence) as LNHDA and SQIVND. The CDR3 runs 17 amino acids, cysteine and phenylalanine included. Here the CDR3 DNA is all that survives: 51 bases in frame from base 1.

The starting material was peripheral blood, obtained 28 days after the second AZD1222 dose. This clonotype was sampled from an adult who received the AZD1222 COVID-19 vaccine. The chain joins TRBV19 to TRBJ1-2; the best D guess is TRBD1, with 5 bases matching. The bases read TGTGCCAGTAGCCGGGGCGTTTGGGAGACAGAAAACTATGGCTACACCTTC. This encodes CASSRGVWETENYGYTF. With the rest looked up from the reference TRBV19 and TRBJ1-2 genes rather than sequenced, the full variable domain is DGGITQSPKYLFRKEGQNVTLSCEQNLNHDAMYWYRQDPGQGLRLIYYSQIVNDFQKGDIAEGYSVSREKKESFPLTVTSAQKNPTAFYLCASSRGVWETENYGYTFGSGTRLTVV.